This TCR beta chain was captured by sequencing in a study of blood T cells in healthy people across ages (dated by TCRdb to the mid-2010s). In the study overall: Template switching captured roughly one uniquely barcoded TCR beta cDNA molecule per two T cells in model experiments. The study analyzed two additional independent replicas of 1 million unique cDNA reads from the same blood draw for two donors, one aged 18 to 30 and one aged 80 or older. To avoid experimental bias, donors of different ages were randomly spread across the sequencing lanes. Age-related changes in TCR beta repertoire diversity were measured in the study by deep sequencing normalized with unique cDNA molecular identifiers. The donors were divided into four age groups: young (average around 15 years), middle-aged (approximately 39), aged (under 70) and long-lived (roughly 82). Overall results and qualifications from the work: Compared with the aged group, the long-lived group had more naive CD4+ T cells, fewer expanded clones and increased TCR diversity, suggesting age selection. Estimates of total diversity based on one million sequenced T cells were considered lower bounds and underestimates. Observed TCR beta diversity per million T cells fell roughly linearly with age, and a significant reduction was already apparent by age roughly 40. Observed TCR beta diversity correlated strongly with the percentage of naive T cells measured by flow cytometry. Conclusive comparison of naive and antigen-experienced compartments was prevented by the profiling of bulk unsorted PBMCs. Because donor CMV infection status was unknown, age-related changes in expanded clonotypes were potentially confounded.

Systemically healthy Caucasian individuals from Russia, about 38 in total and aged about 6 to 100 years, were included as donors. Ten milliliters of peripheral blood were drawn from each donor into EDTA-treated Vacutainer tubes. Ficoll-Paque density-gradient centrifugation was used to isolate PBMCs, with at least 6.5 million per sample. Total RNA was extracted from PBMCs with Trizol reagent, with at least 5.5 micrograms obtained per sample. The percentages of naive CD45RAhigh/CD27high T cells were determined by flow cytometry on a PBMC aliquot from every donor. As regards this clonotype: This receptor's antigen is unknown. No much larger clone is present one base from it, and per-base qualities are unavailable.

Libraries came from 5' RACE. The sample was run on an Illumina HiSeq 2500. A second PCR of about 6 to 11 cycles was run with a J-beta primer mix and a sample-barcoded 5' primer. Each TCR beta cDNA molecule received a unique molecular identifier from a template-switch 5' adaptor carrying 12 random nucleotides. Each sample yielded at least 3 million CDR3-containing paired-end reads. First-strand cDNA was synthesized from all RNA with the Mint cDNA synthesis kit, primed by a TRBC-specific oligonucleotide. After uracil-DNA glycosylase treatment, a first 18-cycle PCR used universal primers M1SS and BC2_uni_R on all cDNA. The authors' analysis ran thus. Normalization of each sample was performed by random selection of 1 million high-quality reads, each carrying a distinct molecular identifier. Instead of being binned into consensus sequences, reads with shared molecular identifiers were discarded. MiTCR, run with a Q25 quality threshold and the strictest error-elimination algorithm, handled CDR3 identification, clonotype clustering and error correction. Lower-bound total TCR beta diversity was estimated with a nonparametric unseen species model using Euler transformation. The raw public reads went through TCRdb reprocessing: fastp at Q25, MiXCR clone calling, in-frame beta chains kept. For every CDR3 protein sequence, its rows merge into one entry that carries the most common genes and DNA. In this record, the V and J calls reflect TCRdb's handling and not the investigators' own analysis. This sample has approximately 730,000 distinct CDR3 sequences in its table, and approximately 53% of those were observed once. Roughly 37% of the sample rests with the top ten.

Material: blood. This clonotype originated in an elderly man in good health.

The CDR3 region reads CATSDLADTQYF. The base sequence is TGTGCCACCAGTGATTTGGCAGATACGCAGTATTTT. The chain employs TRBV24-1 and TRBJ2-3, with no D gene named confidently. V gives up 0 bases and J gives up 4 bases, and the segment between their germline ends measures 1 base. The CDR3 goes from the cysteine to the phenylalanine over 12 residues. Only CDR3 DNA is held: 36 bases, read in frame from base 1. The germline V gene gives CDR1 as KGHDR and CDR2 as SFDVKD.